Listed below are T cell receptor beta chains from one sample, sequenced in a study of blood T cell repertoires in COVID-19. The method was immunoSEQ multiplex PCR; TCRdb's version includes in-frame clones alone and lacks a portion of them. The sample includes 260,000 or so clones, 81% seen only once; the top ten take 7.5%. The sample comprised peripheral blood. The receptors were gathered from a woman at least 80 years old with COVID-19, enrolled during active disease. CDR3s include the opening cysteine and the closing phenylalanine or tryptophan. The D gene is left open where the match is weak. Size is stated for part of the rows, as once, few or many counts, or as a class when the clone is expanded.

j_gene: TRBJ2-7; v_gene: TRBV18; d_gene: NA; abundance: once; CDR3aa: CASSPSLYEQYF; CDR3nt: TGTGCCAGCTCACCTTCCCTCTACGAGCAGTACTTC
j_gene: TRBJ2-5; v_gene: TRBV4-1; d_gene: TRBD2; abundance: NA; CDR3aa: CASSQGSSGRKTQYF; CDR3nt: TGCGCCAGCAGCCAAGGCAGTAGCGGGAGGAAGACCCAGTACTTC
j_gene: TRBJ1-1; v_gene: TRBV7-9; d_gene: NA; abundance: NA; CDR3aa: CASSSQRLEAFF; CDR3nt: TGTGCCAGCAGCTCTCAGCGGCTTGAAGCTTTCTTT
j_gene: TRBJ1-2; v_gene: TRBV5-1; d_gene: NA; abundance: NA; CDR3aa: CASSPRRDKNNYGYTF; CDR3nt: TGCGCCAGCAGCCCCCGTCGAGACAAAAATAACTATGGCTACACCTTC
j_gene: TRBJ1-6; v_gene: TRBV9; d_gene: NA; abundance: NA; CDR3aa: CASSAIDNSPLHF; CDR3nt: TGTGCCAGCAGCGCGATAGATAATTCACCCCTCCACTTT
j_gene: TRBJ1-4; v_gene: TRBV28; d_gene: NA; abundance: NA; CDR3aa: CASSLTGGRAEKLFF; CDR3nt: TGTGCCAGCAGTTTGACTGGCGGGAGGGCTGAAAAACTGTTTTTT
j_gene: TRBJ2-4; v_gene: TRBV11-2; d_gene: TRBD2; abundance: NA; CDR3aa: CASSTSIAGGPGKNIQYF; CDR3nt: TGTGCCAGCAGCACGTCTATAGCGGGGGGGCCAGGCAAAAACATTCAGTACTTC
j_gene: TRBJ2-2; v_gene: TRBV27; d_gene: TRBD2; abundance: NA; CDR3aa: CASSLLAGANTGELFF; CDR3nt: TGTGCCAGCAGTCTCCTAGCGGGGGCCAACACCGGGGAGCTGTTTTTT
j_gene: TRBJ2-6; v_gene: TRBV19; d_gene: NA; abundance: NA; CDR3aa: CASSMGGPASGANVLTF; CDR3nt: TGTGCCAGTAGTATGGGAGGACCTGCATCTGGGGCCAACGTCCTGACTTTC
j_gene: TRBJ1-2; v_gene: TRBV20-1; d_gene: NA; abundance: NA; CDR3aa: CMGAGSYGYTF; CDR3nt: TGCATGGGAGCCGGGAGCTATGGCTACACCTTC
j_gene: TRBJ1-2; v_gene: TRBV7-3; d_gene: NA; abundance: NA; CDR3aa: CASSLSGGYGYTF; CDR3nt: TGTGCCAGCAGCCTATCGGGGGGTTATGGCTACACCTTC
j_gene: TRBJ2-1; v_gene: TRBV5-1; d_gene: TRBD2; abundance: NA; CDR3aa: CASSGAGGEGEQFF; CDR3nt: TGCGCCAGCAGCGGAGCGGGGGGCGAGGGTGAGCAGTTCTTC
j_gene: TRBJ2-5; v_gene: TRBV7-6; d_gene: TRBD2; abundance: NA; CDR3aa: CASSAGLAGGYQETQYF; CDR3nt: TGTGCCAGCAGCGCCGGACTAGCGGGGGGGTACCAAGAGACCCAGTACTTC
j_gene: TRBJ2-1; v_gene: TRBV19; d_gene: TRBD2; abundance: once; CDR3aa: CASSIERDPYNEQFF; CDR3nt: TGTGCCAGTAGTATCGAGCGGGACCCCTACAATGAGCAGTTCTTC
j_gene: TRBJ2-2; v_gene: TRBV3-1/TRBV3-2; d_gene: NA; abundance: few; CDR3aa: CASRGAEELFF; CDR3nt: TGTGCCAGCAGAGGGGCTGAGGAGCTGTTTTTT
j_gene: TRBJ1-2; v_gene: TRBV7-8; d_gene: NA; abundance: few; CDR3aa: CASSLAQGGYGYTF; CDR3nt: TGTGCCAGCAGCTTAGCACAGGGTGGCTATGGCTACACCTTC
j_gene: TRBJ2-1; v_gene: TRBV7-2; d_gene: NA; abundance: NA; CDR3aa: CASSLAGPSYNEQFF; CDR3nt: TGTGCCAGCAGCTTAGCGGGGCCCTCCTACAATGAGCAGTTCTTC
j_gene: TRBJ1-3; v_gene: TRBV6-5; d_gene: TRBD1; abundance: NA; CDR3aa: CASRTGAFSGNTIYF; CDR3nt: TGTGCCAGCCGGACAGGGGCCTTCTCTGGAAACACCATATATTTT
j_gene: TRBJ2-5; v_gene: TRBV7-9; d_gene: TRBD2; abundance: NA; CDR3aa: CASSLGLAQETQYF; CDR3nt: TGTGCCAGCAGCTTAGGACTAGCCCAAGAGACCCAGTACTTC
j_gene: TRBJ2-1; v_gene: TRBV4-3; d_gene: NA; abundance: NA; CDR3aa: CASSPRTTGNEQFF; CDR3nt: TGCGCCAGCAGCCCCCGAACCACAGGGAATGAGCAGTTCTTC
j_gene: TRBJ2-7; v_gene: TRBV7-9; d_gene: NA; abundance: NA; CDR3aa: CASSLRDGEVYEQYF; CDR3nt: TGTGCCAGCAGCCTGCGGGACGGGGAAGTCTACGAGCAGTACTTC
j_gene: TRBJ2-4; v_gene: TRBV27; d_gene: NA; abundance: NA; CDR3aa: CASTSRVAPNIQYF; CDR3nt: TGTGCCAGCACCTCAAGGGTAGCGCCAAACATTCAGTACTTC
j_gene: TRBJ2-7; v_gene: TRBV5-6; d_gene: TRBD1; abundance: NA; CDR3aa: CASSLDRGREQYF; CDR3nt: TGTGCCAGCAGCCTCGACAGGGGGCGCGAGCAGTACTTC
j_gene: TRBJ1-5; v_gene: TRBV5-1; d_gene: TRBD1; abundance: NA; CDR3aa: CASSLEAGGSQPQHF; CDR3nt: TGCGCCAGCAGCTTGGAAGCAGGGGGAAGTCAGCCCCAGCATTTT
j_gene: TRBJ2-5; v_gene: TRBV6-5; d_gene: NA; abundance: NA; CDR3aa: CASSKTTGFRETQYF; CDR3nt: TGTGCCAGCAGTAAAACGACAGGTTTCAGGGAGACCCAGTACTTC
j_gene: TRBJ2-3; v_gene: TRBV28; d_gene: NA; abundance: many; CDR3aa: CASSWEGTDTQYF; CDR3nt: TGTGCCAGCAGTTGGGAGGGCACAGATACGCAGTATTTT
j_gene: TRBJ2-2; v_gene: TRBV5-1; d_gene: TRBD2; abundance: few; CDR3aa: CASSPGGLAGVSGELFF; CDR3nt: TGCGCCAGCAGCCCGGGTGGACTAGCGGGAGTTTCCGGGGAGCTGTTTTTT
j_gene: TRBJ2-7; v_gene: TRBV18; d_gene: NA; abundance: once; CDR3aa: CASSPPSKGYEQYF; CDR3nt: TGTGCCAGCTCACCACCGAGTAAGGGGTACGAGCAGTACTTC
j_gene: TRBJ2-5; v_gene: TRBV19; d_gene: NA; abundance: NA; CDR3aa: CASSMTVGETQYF; CDR3nt: TGTGCCAGTAGTATGACAGTTGGAGAGACCCAGTACTTC
j_gene: TRBJ2-3; v_gene: TRBV9; d_gene: TRBD2; abundance: NA; CDR3aa: CASSKGTSGRVDTQYF; CDR3nt: TGTGCCAGCAGCAAAGGGACTAGCGGGAGAGTCGATACGCAGTATTTT
j_gene: TRBJ1-1; v_gene: TRBV18; d_gene: NA; abundance: NA; CDR3aa: CASSPTLNTEAFF; CDR3nt: TGTGCCAGCTCACCAACATTGAACACTGAAGCTTTCTTT
j_gene: TRBJ1-1; v_gene: TRBV2; d_gene: NA; abundance: NA; CDR3aa: CASLMGTLNTEAFF; CDR3nt: TGTGCCAGCCTTATGGGGACACTCAACACTGAAGCTTTCTTT
j_gene: TRBJ2-1; v_gene: TRBV3-1/TRBV3-2; d_gene: NA; abundance: NA; CDR3aa: CASSRSGGNEQFF; CDR3nt: TGTGCCAGCAGCCGCTCCGGGGGCAATGAGCAGTTCTTC
j_gene: TRBJ2-3; v_gene: TRBV11-2; d_gene: NA; abundance: NA; CDR3aa: CASSLAGVTDTQYF; CDR3nt: TGTGCCAGCAGCTTAGCGGGGGTTACAGATACGCAGTATTTT
j_gene: TRBJ2-5; v_gene: TRBV7-3; d_gene: TRBD2; abundance: NA; CDR3aa: CASSLTGERGSSGTQYF; CDR3nt: TGTGCCAGCAGCTTAACGGGGGAGCGGGGGTCCTCGGGGACCCAGTACTTC
j_gene: TRBJ2-7; v_gene: TRBV2; d_gene: NA; abundance: NA; CDR3aa: CARKEGSEQYF; CDR3nt: TGTGCCCGCAAGGAGGGCAGCGAGCAGTACTTC
j_gene: TRBJ2-2; v_gene: TRBV6-5; d_gene: NA; abundance: NA; CDR3aa: CASRLGWDTGELFF; CDR3nt: TGTGCCAGCAGACTAGGTTGGGACACCGGGGAGCTGTTTTTT
j_gene: TRBJ2-3; v_gene: TRBV5-1; d_gene: NA; abundance: NA; CDR3aa: CASSPFQGVTDTQYF; CDR3nt: TGCGCCAGCAGCCCGTTCCAGGGCGTGACAGATACGCAGTATTTT
j_gene: TRBJ2-2; v_gene: TRBV5-5; d_gene: NA; abundance: NA; CDR3aa: CASSFQANTGELFF; CDR3nt: TGTGCCAGCAGCTTCCAGGCCAACACCGGGGAGCTGTTTTTT
j_gene: TRBJ2-1; v_gene: TRBV5-4; d_gene: TRBD1; abundance: few; CDR3aa: CASSGQATKYNEQFF; CDR3nt: TGTGCCAGCAGCGGACAGGCCACGAAATACAATGAGCAGTTCTTC
j_gene: TRBJ2-2; v_gene: TRBV7-9; d_gene: TRBD2; abundance: NA; CDR3aa: CASSFTGTSGELFF; CDR3nt: TGTGCCAGCAGCTTTACCGGGACTAGCGGGGAGCTGTTTTTT
j_gene: TRBJ1-1; v_gene: TRBV27; d_gene: NA; abundance: NA; CDR3aa: CASSPSGEAFF; CDR3nt: TGTGCCAGCAGTCCTTCGGGAGAAGCTTTCTTT
j_gene: TRBJ1-3; v_gene: TRBV2; d_gene: TRBD1; abundance: NA; CDR3aa: CASNTGGFSGNTIYF; CDR3nt: TGTGCCAGTAATACAGGGGGCTTCTCTGGAAACACCATATATTTT
j_gene: TRBJ2-1; v_gene: TRBV3-1/TRBV3-2; d_gene: TRBD1; abundance: NA; CDR3aa: CASSQDSQGVREQFF; CDR3nt: TGTGCCAGCAGCCAAGATAGCCAGGGGGTACGGGAGCAGTTCTTC
j_gene: TRBJ1-6; v_gene: TRBV2; d_gene: NA; abundance: NA; CDR3aa: CASSEDAVWTPLHF; CDR3nt: TGTGCCAGCAGTGAAGACGCGGTCTGGACACCCCTCCACTTT
j_gene: TRBJ1-1; v_gene: TRBV9; d_gene: NA; abundance: NA; CDR3aa: CASSWGVSDTEAFF; CDR3nt: TGTGCCAGCAGCTGGGGGGTTTCGGACACTGAAGCTTTCTTT
j_gene: TRBJ2-7; v_gene: TRBV7-9; d_gene: TRBD2; abundance: NA; CDR3aa: CASSLAGTSGGLSYEQYF; CDR3nt: TGTGCCAGCAGCTTAGCCGGGACTAGCGGGGGCCTGTCCTACGAGCAGTACTTC
j_gene: TRBJ2-7; v_gene: TRBV7-8; d_gene: NA; abundance: once; CDR3aa: CASSLVRESSYEQYF; CDR3nt: TGTGCCAGCAGCTTAGTTCGGGAGAGCTCCTACGAGCAGTACTTC
j_gene: TRBJ1-3; v_gene: TRBV19; d_gene: TRBD1; abundance: few; CDR3aa: CASSSWTGGRNTIYF; CDR3nt: TGTGCCAGTAGTTCTTGGACAGGCGGCCGAAACACCATATATTTT
j_gene: TRBJ1-1; v_gene: TRBV6-5; d_gene: NA; abundance: NA; CDR3aa: CASSYTRNTEAFF; CDR3nt: TGTGCCAGCAGTTACACCAGGAACACTGAAGCTTTCTTT
j_gene: TRBJ1-3; v_gene: TRBV9; d_gene: TRBD1; abundance: NA; CDR3aa: CASSVGKGAGKLTIYF; CDR3nt: TGTGCCAGCAGCGTGGGAAAGGGGGCCGGCAAACTCACCATATATTTT
j_gene: TRBJ2-3; v_gene: TRBV2; d_gene: TRBD2; abundance: NA; CDR3aa: CASSPVAGGPPGRTDTQYF; CDR3nt: TGTGCCAGCAGTCCCGTAGCGGGGGGCCCTCCCGGCAGGACAGATACGCAGTATTTT
j_gene: TRBJ2-4; v_gene: TRBV12-3/TRBV12-4; d_gene: NA; abundance: once; CDR3aa: CASSTADIQYF; CDR3nt: TGTGCCAGCTCCACGGCGGACATTCAGTACTTC
j_gene: TRBJ2-7; v_gene: TRBV6-1; d_gene: TRBD2; abundance: NA; CDR3aa: CASSDSIAGGYEQYF; CDR3nt: TGTGCCAGCAGTGATAGTATAGCGGGGGGCTACGAGCAGTACTTC
j_gene: TRBJ2-7; v_gene: TRBV5-4; d_gene: TRBD2; abundance: NA; CDR3aa: CASSREGGRYEQYF; CDR3nt: TGTGCCAGCAGTCGGGAGGGGGGGCGATACGAGCAGTACTTC
j_gene: TRBJ2-1; v_gene: TRBV2; d_gene: TRBD2; abundance: few; CDR3aa: CASRILAGGLNEQFF; CDR3nt: TGTGCCAGCAGGATACTAGCGGGGGGGCTCAATGAGCAGTTCTTC
j_gene: TRBJ1-2; v_gene: TRBV5-6; d_gene: TRBD1; abundance: NA; CDR3aa: CASSPGTGGSKAYGYTF; CDR3nt: TGTGCCAGCAGCCCGGGGACAGGGGGCTCAAAGGCCTATGGCTACACCTTC